The clone carrying this T cell receptor beta chain has just a few counts. The antigen remains undetermined. The data belong to a study of vaccination effects on CD4 cells after COVID-19. Study-level results: Limitations: small convalescent group and missing early post-infection timepoints.

Before any sequencing was done, the ViraFEST assay used viral peptide pools to expand antigen-specific CD4+ T cells. CD4+ T cells were isolated after less than 13 days of culture. All study participants received two doses of BNT162b2 or mRNA-1273 vaccine. Trimming removed 3 bases from V and 5 bases from J; junction bases left unmatched: 5. Germline V CDR1 and CDR2: MNHEY, SMNVEV (reference sequence). The CDR3 has 15 amino acids. Clones were sequenced by immunoSEQ multiplex PCR, and TCRdb holds only the in-frame ones, with some missing. The profile shows about 16,000 clones, roughly 70% of them singletons.

The receptor was isolated from a human donor who received a COVID-19 vaccine. The sequences come from CD4+ T cells from PBMCs cultured with SARS-CoV-2 spike peptides, collected after COVID-19 vaccination. This chain joins TRBV27 and TRBJ2-7, with 12 nucleotides matching TRBD2. The CDR3 DNA reads TGTGCCAGCAGTTTCAGGACTAGCGGGACCCACGAGCAGTACTTC. This gives the protein CASSFRTSGTHEQYF.